A selection of T cell receptor beta chains follows, all from one sample in a study of T cells after yellow fever vaccination. MiXCR was run by TCRdb on the 5' RACE reads, yielding one entry per CDR3 protein. The table has under 150,000 distinct CDR3 sequences, around 15% seen once. The sequencing here drew on CD8+ T cells sorted from PBMCs, taken 5 days after the yellow fever booster vaccination. The origin of the receptors is a man aged 18 to 30 who received the YFV17D yellow fever vaccine. Each CDR3 is given with its conserved first and last residue.

len,j_gene,v_gene,CDR3aa
14,TRBJ2-1,TRBV14,CASSPGLAVGEQFF
16,TRBJ2-1,TRBV27,CASIMLGTGGFNEQFF
14,TRBJ2-3,TRBV20-1,CSARSGVGTDTQYF
16,TRBJ2-1,TRBV7-9,CASSFSGTGGLDEQFF
15,TRBJ2-7,TRBV5-1,CASSGTGENPYEQYF
14,TRBJ1-6,TRBV4-3,CASSQAGLVSPLHF
16,TRBJ1-1,TRBV6-2/TRBV6-3,CASSSGRGIRNTEAFF
16,TRBJ2-7,TRBV5-1,CASSPGQGLASYEQYF
12,TRBJ1-1,TRBV6-5,CASSGRQGEAFF
16,TRBJ2-2,TRBV19,CASRDAGRGDTGELFF
18,TRBJ2-3,TRBV4-1,CASSPRLAGGQSTDTQYF
13,TRBJ2-3,TRBV6-6,CASEAAFTDTQYF
16,TRBJ2-7,TRBV6-2/TRBV6-3,CASNPSAGQNSYEQYF
17,TRBJ2-2,TRBV4-2,CASSQFDSGGVTGELFF
15,TRBJ1-4,TRBV7-9,CASSSARSLNEKLFF
14,TRBJ2-7,TRBV5-4,CASSFGRLEDEQYF
16,TRBJ1-5,TRBV6-2/TRBV6-3,CASSGQGSRPNQPQHF
15,TRBJ2-5,TRBV14,CASSPRLFGGETQYF
14,TRBJ2-7,TRBV4-3,CASSPGTGRFEQYF
15,TRBJ2-3,TRBV20-1,CSAEDGTGGTDTQYF
18,TRBJ2-3,TRBV27,CASSFSGGSTTQGDTQYF
15,TRBJ2-1,TRBV7-9,CASSTRDSYSNEQFF
14,TRBJ2-7,TRBV12-3/TRBV12-4,CASSFSLVDYEQYF
15,TRBJ2-7,TRBV5-1,CASSLVDREDYEQYF
14,TRBJ1-5,TRBV19,CASLGTGRMGPQHF
12,TRBJ2-1,TRBV4-1,CASSQDSDEQFF
12,TRBJ2-1,TRBV7-8,CASSPGSSEQFF
14,TRBJ1-1,TRBV5-5,CASSPGNTNTEAFF
14,TRBJ1-1,TRBV7-9,CASSLAGVYTEAFF
15,TRBJ2-7,TRBV4-1,CASSPRGRGSDEQYF
12,TRBJ2-3,TRBV20-1,CSAEGNTDTQYF
13,TRBJ1-3,TRBV2,CASIRRDGNTIYF
14,TRBJ2-3,TRBV3-1,CASSPDSGPDTQYF
12,TRBJ1-1,TRBV18,CASSTTNAEAFF
11,TRBJ2-1,TRBV15,CATSRRNEQFF